Each of the 28 T cell receptor beta chains below was sequenced from the same sample in a study of blood T cell repertoires in COVID-19. The assay was immunoSEQ multiplex PCR, and TCRdb's table has in-frame clones only and misses some. Among 200,000 to 300,000 clones, around nine tenths were seen once, and the ten largest hold about 2.7%. The sequenced sample was PBMCs or T cells enriched from blood (not recorded which). The receptors derive from a woman between 18 and 29 years old who had recovered from COVID-19.

The chain employs TRBV29-1 and TRBJ1-2, with 9 bases lining up with TRBD1. Looked up from germline, CDR1 is SQVTM and CDR2 is ANQGSEA. The CDR3 contains 16 residues. Trimming took 5 bases from V and 1 from J; bases not matched to a gene: 11. CDR3 protein: CSVPRDRESINYGYTF. The CDR3 DNA follows: TGCAGCGTTCCCCGGGACAGGGAATCGATTAACTATGGCTACACCTTC.

The rearrangement links TRBV3-1 (or the pseudogene TRBV3-2) to TRBJ2-2, with 7 nucleotides matching TRBD1. Unmatched junction bases numbered 9, after V lost 0 bases and J lost 5 bases. Per the germline V gene, CDR1 is LGHDT and CDR2 is YNNKEL (reference sequence). CDR3 length equals 17 residues. In DNA form, the CDR3 reads TGTGCCAGCAGCCAAGATATAGGAGACAGGGTAACCGGGGAGCTGTTTTTT. Its protein product is CASSQDIGDRVTGELFF.

V is TRBV2 and J is TRBJ2-3, with D possibly TRBD2 on 5 matching bases. This CDR3 comprises 15 residues. The germline V gene encodes CDR1 SNHLY and CDR2 FYNNEI. Trimming pared 8 bases from V and 0 bases from J, leaving 15 bases between. CDR3 sequence reads: CASGELKASTDTQYF. CDR3 bases: TGTGCCAGCGGGGAGCTAAAGGCTAGCACAGATACGCAGTATTTT.

The chain has TRBV4-3 and TRBJ2-3; 7 positions agree with TRBD2. This CDR3 is 16 amino acids long. V gave up 1 base and J gave up 2 bases; unmatched junction bases: 6. CDR1 and CDR2 from the germline V gene are LGHNA and YSLEER. This chain's CDR3 is CASSQGPSGNTDTQYF. As DNA, the CDR3 is TGCGCCAGCAGCCAAGGTCCTAGCGGCAACACAGATACGCAGTATTTT.

V gene TRBV4-1 combines with J gene TRBJ2-1; 12 bases map to TRBD2. J lost 7 bases, V lost 0 bases, and 10 bases had no gene match. The germline gives CDR1 MGHRA, CDR2 YSYEKL. The CDR3 is 18 amino acids. The CDR3 region has the DNA TGCGCCAGCAGCCAAGATTTGGAGCTAGCGGGAGGGGGGAATGAGCAGTTCTTC. It translates to CASSQDLELAGGGNEQFF.

CDR3 loop: CASSQIPGIRNSPLHF. The CDR3 coding sequence is TGTGCCAGCAGTCAAATCCCAGGGATCCGGAATTCACCCCTCCACTTT. The J gene is TRBJ1-6, the V gene TRBV27, with D possibly matching TRBD1 (5 bases). This CDR3 has 16 amino acids. The V gene's germline CDR1 is MNHEY and CDR2 SMNVEV (reference sequence). Trimming cost V 5 bases and J 7 bases, with 18 bases left between them.

The chain combines TRBV10-3 with TRBJ1-2, with 9 bases fitting TRBD1. This CDR3 is built from 16 residues. Trimming at V came to 2 bases and at J to 6 bases, leaving 10 bases not matched to a gene. The germline gives CDR1 ENHRY, CDR2 SYGVKD. CDR3 DNA: TGTGCCATCAGTGAGCCGATCCGGGACAGGGTGGATGGCTACACCTTC. Translation: CAISEPIRDRVDGYTF.

The chain carries TRBV9 and TRBJ1-2; the D is unclear. The CDR3 has 14 amino acids. The V and J ends lost 0 bases and 0 bases respectively, with 6 bases between them. Germline V gives CDR1 SGDLS, CDR2 YYNGEE. CDR3 sequence (DNA): TGTGCCAGCAGCGTAGATCCCGCTAACTATGGCTACACCTTC. Its translation: CASSVDPANYGYTF.

The chain uses TRBV10-3 and TRBJ2-1, with 13 bases aligning to TRBD2. Looked up from germline, CDR1 is ENHRY and CDR2 is SYGVKD. This CDR3 spans 19 amino acids. After removal of 4 bases from V and 5 bases from J, the junction contained 14 bases not matched to a gene. DNA for the CDR3: TGTGCCATCAGTGTCCCCGGGACTAGCGGGGCCGTTATACACAATGAGCAGTTCTTC. It yields the protein CAISVPGTSGAVIHNEQFF.

The chain is built from TRBV4-3 and TRBJ2-1, with D possibly TRBD1 on 5 matching bases. CDR3 size: 17 residues. Deletions cut 1 base from V and 8 bases from J, with 21 bases between. Germline CDR1 reads LGHNA; CDR2 reads YSLEER. CDR3 DNA: TGCGCCAGCAGCCAAGCAGCTACCCTCGTACAGGCCGATGAGCAGTTCTTC. The encoded protein is CASSQAATLVQADEQFF.

This sequence joins TRBV13 and TRBJ2-2, with D hard to call. Germline-derived CDR1 and CDR2 are PRHDT and FYEKMQ (reference sequence). This CDR3 is built from 13 residues. The V end was cut by 0 bases, the J end by 6 bases, with 5 bases between. The CDR3 DNA is TGTGCCAGCAGCTTAGGGAGCGCCGGGGAGCTGTTTTTT. The encoded protein is CASSLGSAGELFF.

The chain has TRBV5-1 and TRBJ1-3; tentative D call: TRBD1 (6 bases). There are 16 residues in the CDR3. V lost 1 base to trimming and J lost 4 bases, with 15 bases between them. Looked up from germline, CDR1 is SGHRS and CDR2 is YFSETQ. CDR3: CASSLPLTGSGNTIYF. The CDR3 bases are TGCGCCAGCAGCTTGCCCTTAACAGGGTCAGGAAACACCATATATTTT.

This clone was counted only a few times. In DNA form, the CDR3 reads TGTGCCAGCAGCGGCGGGCCTACTGCCGAGCAGTACTTC. It encodes CASSGGPTAEQYF. The chain joins TRBV9 to TRBJ2-7; perhaps TRBD2 as D (5 bases). V was pared by 3 bases and J by 6 bases, with 13 bases between. CDR3 length: 13 amino acids. The germline V gene encodes CDR1 SGDLS and CDR2 YYNGEE.

J is TRBJ2-2 and V is TRBV10-1, with a weak D call TRBD1 (5 bases). The CDR3 covers 16 residues. Germline CDR1 is WNHNN and CDR2 is SYGVQD (reference sequence). Trimming pared 3 bases from V and 1 base from J, leaving 12 bases between. CDR3 sequence (DNA): TGCGCCAGCAGTGAAAGGCAGGGCTTGAACACCGGGGAGCTGTTTTTT. Its translation: CASSERQGLNTGELFF.

The genes are TRBV28 and TRBJ1-1, with D possibly matching TRBD1 (6 bases). Germline CDR1 and CDR2: MDHEN and SYDVKM. The CDR3 runs 13 residues. Trimming stripped 5 bases from V and 11 bases from J, with 18 bases between. The CDR3 sequence: CASSGGAQGRAFF. Here the CDR3 DNA reads TGTGCCAGCAGTGGGGGGGCTCAAGGTAGGGCTTTCTTT.

The V call is TRBV27, the J call TRBJ1-2; D is perhaps TRBD1 (5 bases). The V end was cut by 5 bases, the J end by 0 bases, with 13 bases between. CDR1 is MNHEY, CDR2 SMNVEV, per germline (reference sequence). The CDR3 is 15 residues long. This CDR3 is CASSPRLGANYGYTF. The CDR3 DNA follows: TGTGCCAGCAGTCCCCGGTTAGGGGCTAACTATGGCTACACCTTC.

The chain employs TRBV12-3 or TRBV12-4 and TRBJ1-2, with D unresolved. The CDR3 contains 13 residues. The germline V and J ends were trimmed by 5 bases and 4 bases, with 11 bases remaining between them. CDR3 amino acids: CASSETVSYGYTF. CDR3 coding DNA: TGTGCCAGCAGTGAAACGGTTTCCTATGGCTACACCTTC.

The chain recombines TRBV15 with TRBJ1-2; D gene uncertain. The CDR3 extends over 13 amino acids. V was pared by 0 bases and J by 2 bases, with 4 bases between. Germline lookup yields CDR1 LNHNV and CDR2 YYDKDF (reference sequence). Here the CDR3 reads CATSRDQNYGYTF. The CDR3 DNA sequence: TGTGCCACCAGCAGAGATCAGAACTATGGCTACACCTTC.

The CDR3 here is CASSQGLGTGLDRTYEQYF. The CDR3 bases are TGTGCCAGCAGCCAAGGTCTCGGGACAGGGCTGGACCGCACCTACGAGCAGTACTTC. The rearrangement uses TRBV3-1 (or the pseudogene TRBV3-2) and TRBJ2-7; 9 nucleotides line up with TRBD1. CDR3 length: 19 amino acids. From germline, CDR1 is LGHDT and CDR2 YNNKEL (reference sequence). Trimming took 1 base from V and 2 from J; bases not matched to a gene: 15.

The V and J genes are TRBV25-1 and TRBJ2-1; perhaps TRBD1 as D (5 bases). Germline assignment: CDR1 MGHDK and CDR2 SYGVNS. The V end was cut by 2 bases, the J end by 0 bases, with 14 bases between. The CDR3 is 17 residues long. The DNA of the CDR3 is TGTGCCAGCAGTGAAACCAGGGCCCTCAGCTCCTACAATGAGCAGTTCTTC. Translated: CASSETRALSSYNEQFF.

The V gene is TRBV24-1, the J gene TRBJ2-2; no reliable D call. The CDR3 contains 13 residues. V lost 9 bases and J lost 3, with 10 bases in between. Germline CDR1 and CDR2: KGHDR and SFDVKD. The CDR3 spells CATASSHTGELFF. In nucleotides, the CDR3 is TGTGCCACCGCGAGTAGTCACACCGGGGAGCTGTTTTTT.

As for this clone: Compared with germline, one end of the junction differs, possibly owing to a read error. The chain carries TRBV5-1 and TRBJ2-5; D not certain. There are 14 residues in the CDR3. CDR1 SGHRS and CDR2 YFSETQ come from the germline V gene. The CDR3 spells CASSLDSPQGTQYF. The CDR3 DNA follows: TGCGCCAGCAGCTTGGACAGCCCTCAAGGGACCCAGTACTTC.

This clone appeared a single time. This rearrangement joins TRBV28 to TRBJ1-4; D is perhaps TRBD1 (6 bases). The CDR3 is made up of 16 amino acids. The germline V gene has CDR1 MDHEN and CDR2 SYDVKM. Trimming took 5 bases from V and 7 from J, leaving 20 bases between them. As DNA, the CDR3 is TGTGCCAGCAGTCGCGACAGGAGGGGGGGACGTGAAAAACTGTTTTTT. Its protein product is CASSRDRRGGREKLFF.

This clone was observed a few times. The V call is TRBV9, the J call TRBJ1-4, with D perhaps matching TRBD1 (5 bases). The V end lost 2 bases, the J end lost 7 bases, and 12 bases lay between the germline ends. There are 14 residues in the CDR3. The germline CDR1 and CDR2 sequences are SGDLS and YYNGEE. CDR3 DNA sequence: TGTGCCAGCAGCGTCACCGGGGGTAGTGAAAAACTGTTTTTT. Its translation: CASSVTGGSEKLFF.

The chain is built from TRBV5-1 and TRBJ2-5, with 12 positions matching TRBD2. There are 16 residues in the CDR3. V dropped 3 bases and J dropped 4; count of bases not matched to a gene: 7. Germline V lookup: CDR1 SGHRS, CDR2 YFSETQ. In DNA, the CDR3 is TGCGCCAGCAGCTCCAACGGACTAGCGGGGTTAGAGACCCAGTACTTC. Translation: CASSSNGLAGLETQYF.

The chain uses TRBV5-4 and TRBJ2-3; 7 nucleotides agree with TRBD2. Germline lookup yields CDR1 SGHNT and CDR2 YYREEE (reference sequence). The CDR3 loop spans 16 amino acids. Germline trimming cut 4 bases from V and 3 bases from J; bases unmatched to any gene: 11. CDR3 sequence: CASSPRAQGGTDTQYF. The CDR3 DNA follows: TGTGCCAGCAGCCCCCGGGCCCAGGGAGGGACAGATACGCAGTATTTT.

The chain is built from TRBV6-2 or TRBV6-3 and TRBJ2-2, with TRBD2 identical over 13 bases. Germline lookup yields CDR1 MNHEY and CDR2 SVGEGT. V dropped 1 base and J dropped 9; count of bases not matched to a gene: 5. The CDR3 has 16 residues. The DNA for the CDR3 is TGTGCCAGCAGTTACTTCACTAGCGGGGGGGACCGGGAGCTGTTTTTT. Protein sequence: CASSYFTSGGDRELFF.

The rearrangement links TRBV27 to TRBJ1-3; D not resolved. V dropped 5 bases and J dropped 4 bases, with 12 bases sitting between them. Germline V gene sequence: CDR1 MNHEY, CDR2 SMNVEV (reference sequence). CDR3 length: 14 residues. In nucleotides, the CDR3 is TGTGCCAGCAGTCTACTCCCCGTCGGAAACACCATATATTTT. It yields the protein CASSLLPVGNTIYF.